The 21 T cell receptor beta chains reported below all come from one sample, sequenced in a study of regulatory T cells in long-lasting Graves disease. Time point: newly diagnosed GD, antithyroid drugs for less than 3 months. PBMC RNA was the source of the TCR library. Arm-PCR of CDR3 regions and iRepertoire HTBI primers were used to build TCR beta libraries. MiXCR, run by TCRdb on the multiplex PCR reads, gives a single entry per CDR3 protein. This sample carries about 420,000 distinct CDR3 sequences, roughly 15% of them seen once, and the ten largest clones take 20% to 25%. These records were also assigned to another study, of T cells in Graves' hyperthyroidism and ophthalmopathy.

The sequencing here drew on peripheral blood mononuclear cells (PBMCs), taken at new diagnosis, from a patient treated with antithyroid drugs. These receptors all stem from a woman aged 18-29 years with Graves disease.

The chain joins TRBV6-2 or TRBV6-3 to TRBJ2-3, with 10 bases matching TRBD2. The ends lost 4 bases at V and 10 bases at J; junction bases unmatched: 2. The length of the CDR3 is 12 residues. Germline CDR1 and CDR2: MNHEY and SVGEGT. The CDR3 bases are TGTGCCAGCAGTTTACTAGCGGGACCGCAGTATTTT. Its translation is CASSLLAGPQYF.

This rearrangement joins TRBV29-1 to TRBJ2-7; perhaps TRBD1 as D (5 bases). The ends were cut back, 1 base at V and 7 bases at J, with 20 bases in the middle. There are 15 residues in the CDR3. Germline assignment: CDR1 SQVTM and CDR2 ANQGSEA. The CDR3 DNA follows: TGCAGCGTTGAAGCTGGCTGGCAGGGAACACGAGAGCAGTACTTC. This translates into CSVEAGWQGTREQYF.

The V and J genes are TRBV5-5 and TRBJ2-1; no firm D call. Per the germline V gene, CDR1 is SGHKS and CDR2 is YYEKEE (reference sequence). V dropped 4 bases and J dropped 10 bases, with 9 bases sitting between them. The CDR3 loop spans 11 amino acids. The CDR3 region has the DNA TGTGCCAGCAGCCCGTTCGTAGAGCAGTTCTTC. It specifies CASSPFVEQFF.

This clonotype was observed a few times. This chain uses TRBV6-1 with TRBJ2-2, with 8 positions matching TRBD1. The V and J ends lost 8 bases and 4 bases, in that order; junction bases with no gene match: 9. Looked up from germline, CDR1 is MNHNS and CDR2 is SASEGT. The CDR3 is 15 residues long. CDR3 residues: CASSKGQAVTGELFF. As DNA, the CDR3 is TGTGCCAGCTCAAAGGGACAGGCGGTCACCGGGGAGCTGTTTTTT.

With regard to this clonotype: A read error may be the cause here, since a much bigger clone is one base away. The chain has TRBV6-2 or TRBV6-3 and TRBJ1-4, with D uncertain. Germline V lookup: CDR1 MNHEY, CDR2 SVGEGT. This CDR3 has 14 amino acids. The CDR3 nucleotides read TGTGCCAGCGGTTACGGCCGGAGTAATGAAAAACTGTTTTTT. It specifies CASGYGRSNEKLFF.

The chain links TRBV20-1 to TRBJ2-2; D is ambiguous. The CDR3 extends over 16 amino acids. Between the trimmed V and J ends, which lost 2 bases and 4 bases, there was a span of 17 bases. The V gene's germline CDR1 is DFQATT and CDR2 SNEGSKA (reference sequence). In DNA form, the CDR3 reads TGCAGTGCTAGATACGACAAGGGTCGTCTCACCGGGGAGCTGTTTTTT. Translating gives CSARYDKGRLTGELFF.

In DNA, the CDR3 is TGCAGCGCCGGGACATTTAACACCGGGGAGCTGTTTTTT. Encoded protein: CSAGTFNTGELFF. The chain links TRBV29-1 to TRBJ2-2; tentative D call: TRBD1 (6 bases). Germline loops: CDR1 SQVTM, CDR2 ANQGSEA. The V end lost 7 bases, the J end lost 2 bases, and 11 bases lay between the germline ends. The CDR3 extends over 13 amino acids.

This clonotype has at least ten counts. CDR3 amino acids: CASSLTGSSNQPQHF. CDR3 nucleotides: TGTGCCAGCAGTTTAACGGGTTCGAGCAATCAGCCCCAGCATTTT. The rearrangement uses TRBV28 and TRBJ1-5, with no clear D. The germline CDR1 and CDR2 sequences are MDHEN and SYDVKM. This CDR3 has 15 amino acids. The V end was cut by 2 bases, the J end by 1 base, with 9 bases between.

A note on this clonotype: One base away lies a much larger clone, so this may be a sequencing read error. The chain recombines TRBV11-2 with TRBJ2-5, with D possibly being TRBD1 or TRBD2 (6 bases each). The germline gives CDR1 SGHAT, CDR2 FQNNGV. The CDR3 contains 16 residues. V was pared by 4 bases and J by 9 bases, with 24 bases between. This chain's CDR3 is CASSSLRGGQGEAQYF. Here the CDR3 DNA reads TGTGCCAGCAGCTCCCTTCGTGGGGGGCAAGGGGAGGCCCAGTACTTC.

This chain uses TRBV6-1 with TRBJ1-1; D remains ambiguous. The length of the CDR3 is 13 residues. Germline CDR1 is MNHNS and CDR2 is SASEGT. V was trimmed by 6 bases and J by 9 bases, leaving 17 bases between them. CDR3 amino acids: CASRPGQNTKAFF. CDR3 nucleotide sequence: TGTGCCAGCAGACCGGGCCAGAACACCAAAGCTTTCTTT.

This clonotype was observed at least ten times. The chain combines TRBV6-4 with TRBJ2-1; 12 bases line up with TRBD2. CDR1 and CDR2 from the germline V gene are MRHNA and SNTAGT. The CDR3 consists of 14 residues. The ends lost 3 bases at V and 6 bases at J; junction bases unmatched: 0. CDR3 DNA sequence: TGTGCCAGCAGTGAGGGACTAGCGGGCAATGAGCAGTTCTTC. Amino acid sequence: CASSEGLAGNEQFF.

The chain links TRBV24-1 to TRBJ1-5, with D unresolved. Germline V lookup: CDR1 KGHDR, CDR2 SFDVKD. Trimming took off 0 bases at V and 0 bases at J, with 8 bases between the two ends. The CDR3 has 16 amino acids. The CDR3 DNA follows: TGTGCCACCAGTGATTTGCAGAGAAATAGCAATCAGCCCCAGCATTTT. Protein product: CATSDLQRNSNQPQHF.

This clonotype was observed a handful of times. The chain employs TRBV5-4 and TRBJ2-5; D is ambiguous. CDR1 and CDR2 (germline): SGHNT, YYREEE (reference sequence). Trimming shortened V by 1 base and J by 1 base, and 11 bases separated the two germline ends. The CDR3 runs to 15 residues. The CDR3 bases are TGTGCCAGCAGCTTGCCGATAGGCGTCCAAGAGACCCAGTACTTC. Protein product: CASSLPIGVQETQYF. The complete variable domain, with remaining parts taken from reference TRBV5-4 and TRBJ2-5, reads ETGVTQSPTHLIKTRGQQVTLRCSSQSGHNTVSWYQQALGQGPQFIFQYYREEENGRGNFPPRFSGLQFPNYSSELNVNALELDDSALYLCASSLPIGVQETQYFGPGTRLLVL.

The chain uses TRBV9 and TRBJ2-7; no definite D call. The V gene's germline CDR1 is SGDLS and CDR2 YYNGEE. V lost 0 bases and J lost 3, with 7 bases in between. The length of the CDR3 is 13 residues. DNA for the CDR3: TGTGCCAGCAGCGTAGGCGTCGGCTACGAGCAGTACTTC. Translated, it gives CASSVGVGYEQYF.

The V gene is TRBV6-2 or TRBV6-3, the J gene TRBJ2-7; 15 nucleotides line up with TRBD2. After removal of 10 bases from V and 2 bases from J, the junction contained 6 bases not matched to a gene. Per the germline V gene, CDR1 is MNHEY and CDR2 is SVGEGT. The CDR3 runs 15 residues. The CDR3 region has the DNA TGTGCCACACGGACTAGCGGGAGGGCCCCCTACGAGCAGTACTTC. Translation: CATRTSGRAPYEQYF.

A remark on this clonotype: With only one base between it and a far larger clone, this is likely a read error. The CDR3 loop is CASGLAGETQFF. The CDR3 nucleotides are TGTGCCAGCGGTCTAGCAGGGGAGACCCAGTTCTTC. This chain links TRBV28 with TRBJ2-1; tentative D call: TRBD1 (6 bases). CDR1 is MDHEN and CDR2 is SYDVKM in the germline V gene. V was trimmed by 8 bases and J by 13 bases, leaving 18 bases between them. The CDR3 is made up of 12 amino acids.

This clonotype was counted at least ten times. The chain joins TRBV6-5 to TRBJ2-7, with D uncertain. Trimming left V 2 bases short and J 2 bases short, with 16 bases between. The CDR3 is 16 amino acids. Germline loops: CDR1 MNHEY, CDR2 SVGAGI. CDR3 protein: CASSYDAPDSPYEQYF. The CDR3 nucleotides read TGTGCCAGCAGTTACGACGCTCCGGATTCTCCCTACGAGCAGTACTTC.

At least ten counts were recorded for this clonotype. This chain uses TRBV6-1 with TRBJ2-3; D is ambiguous. Germline CDR1 reads MNHNS; CDR2 reads SASEGT. V dropped 9 bases and J dropped 0 bases, with 7 bases sitting between them. CDR3 length: 12 residues. The DNA for the CDR3 is TGTGCCAGTGGAGCTAGCACAGATACGCAGTATTTT. Translating gives CASGASTDTQYF.

This clonotype was observed a handful of times. This chain links TRBV6-1 with TRBJ2-7; 13 bases fit TRBD2. The V and J ends lost 2 bases and 5 bases, in that order; junction bases with no gene match: 6. The germline V gene has CDR1 MNHNS and CDR2 SASEGT. The CDR3 extends over 16 amino acids. The CDR3 DNA is TGTGCCAGCAGTGAAACTAGCGGGAGGGCCCTGAACGAGCAGTACTTC. This encodes CASSETSGRALNEQYF.

This clonotype was found a few times. V usage is TRBV9 and J usage is TRBJ2-7; TRBD1 might be the D (5 bases). Germline CDR1 and CDR2: SGDLS and YYNGEE. V was shortened by 4 bases and J by 4 bases, with 15 bases between the two germline ends. This CDR3 is built from 14 residues. CDR3 loop: CASSPQGTLYEQYF. The CDR3 DNA is TGTGCCAGCAGCCCGCAGGGTACCCTTTACGAGCAGTACTTC.

This clonotype was picked up many times. CDR3 region: CASSDRAGETQYF. For the CDR3, the DNA is TGCGCCAGCAGTGACAGGGCGGGGGAGACCCAGTACTTC. The chain couples TRBV10-1 to TRBJ2-5; perhaps TRBD2 as D (6 bases). The CDR3 is 13 residues long. The V end was cut by 3 bases, the J end by 5 bases, with 10 bases between. CDR1 is WNHNN and CDR2 is SYGVQD in the germline V gene (reference sequence).